This T cell receptor (beta chain) was sequenced during a study of T-cell memory formation after mild COVID-19. Whole-study context: The TCR clusters were mostly specific to one donor.

TCR alpha and TCR beta cDNA libraries with sample barcodes and UMIs came from 5'RACE using constant-segment primers. TCRdb re-called the 5' RACE reads through MiXCR, storing one row per CDR3 protein. Counted here are nearly 350,000 distinct CDR3 sequences, under 15% occurring once; the ten biggest clones make up 20% to 25%. The CDR3 length is 16 residues. Germline V gene sequence: CDR1 LGHDT, CDR2 YNNKEL (reference sequence). The V gene end was trimmed by 0 bases and the J gene end by 9 bases; junction bases not matched to a gene: 6. The clonotype was recovered from a man younger than 30 who had mild COVID-19 (a few samples of this study predate the infection). Cell type and time point are not known. The sequenced material came from PBMCs or a T cell subset sorted from them (not recorded which). This rearrangement joins TRBV3-1 to TRBJ2-1; 12 nucleotides align to TRBD2. CDR3 bases: TGTGCCAGCAGCCAAGATTCTAGCGGGGGGGCCGGTGAGCAGTTCTTC. Protein product: CASSQDSSGGAGEQFF.